These 17 T cell receptor beta chains share one sample of origin, sequenced in a study of CD8 T cells in Susac syndrome. cDNA came from 0.5 to 1 ug RNA primed by random hexamers. From the immunoSEQ multiplex PCR reads, TCRdb called clonotypes with MiXCR, one entry per CDR3 protein. Of 120,000 to 150,000 distinct CDR3 sequences in the sample, 90% to 97% were seen once. Sequencing was done on a sample of CD4+ T cells from PBMCs. Every receptor here comes from a human donor with Susac syndrome.

CDR3 nucleotides: TGCAGCGTTGAAGGGCAGCTGGGGGGCATTCAGTACTTC. This encodes CSVEGQLGGIQYF. This rearrangement joins TRBV29-1 to TRBJ2-4, with D perhaps TRBD2 (6 bases). In germline, CDR1 is SQVTM, CDR2 ANQGSEA. V shed 1 base and J shed 9 bases, with 13 bases lying between them. This CDR3 spans 13 amino acids. The variable domain in full, completed from reference TRBV29-1 and TRBJ2-4, reads SAVISQKPSRDICQRGTSLTIQCQVDSQVTMMFWYRQQPGQSLTLIATANQGSEATYESGFVIDKFPISRPNLTFSTLTVSNMSPEDSSIYLCSVEGQLGGIQYFGAGTRLSVL.

CDR3 region: CSASGGDTQYF. The DNA of the CDR3 is TGCAGTGCTAGTGGGGGGGATACGCAGTATTTT. V is TRBV20-1 and J is TRBJ2-3, with D possibly TRBD2 on 6 matching bases. The CDR3 is 11 residues long. Trimming removed 3 bases at V and 6 bases at J, with 7 bases between. Germline V gene data show CDR1 as DFQATT and CDR2 as SNEGSKA (reference sequence).

The chain links TRBV29-1 to TRBJ2-5, with D uncertain. This CDR3 region has 10 residues. Per germline, CDR1 SQVTM and CDR2 ANQGSEA. The CDR3 here is CTRGNETQYF. DNA for the CDR3: TGCACCCGAGGTAACGAGACCCAGTACTTC. Combining the CDR3 with reference TRBV29-1 and TRBJ2-5 gives the whole variable domain SAVISQKPSRDICQRGTSLTIQCQVDSQVTMMFWYRQQPGQSLTLIATANQGSEATYESGFVIDKFPISRPNLTFSTLTVSNMSPEDSSIYLCTRGNETQYFGPGTRLLVL.

The chain has TRBV29-1 and TRBJ2-1; weak D call: TRBD2 (7 bases). V lost 4 bases to trimming and J lost 3 bases, with 10 bases between them. The CDR3 has 13 residues. Looked up from germline, CDR1 is SQVTM and CDR2 is ANQGSEA. The CDR3 protein is CSVGRGGYNEQFF. The DNA for the CDR3 is TGCAGCGTTGGAAGGGGGGGCTACAATGAGCAGTTCTTC.

The rearrangement uses TRBV6-6 and TRBJ1-2; the match to TRBD1 covers 7 bases. Germline V gene lookup returns CDR1 MNHNY and CDR2 SVGAGI (reference sequence). The CDR3 is made up of 15 amino acids. The V segment lost 4 bases and the J segment 4 bases; nucleotides outside the gene matches: 9. The CDR3 sequence is CASSSGQAKAYGYTF. The CDR3 region has the DNA TGTGCCAGCAGTTCTGGACAGGCGAAGGCCTATGGCTACACCTTC.

The DNA of the CDR3 is TGCGCCAGCAGTCAGAGGTCCGAGGGGAACAATGAGCAGTTCTTC. Amino acid sequence: CASSQRSEGNNEQFF. The chain recombines TRBV23-1 with TRBJ2-1, with D perhaps assigned TRBD1 or TRBD2 (5 bases each). TRBV23-1 belongs to the ORF category, with a function that is uncertain. The CDR3 length is 15 residues. Deletions cut 3 bases from V and 5 bases from J, with 14 bases between.

V gene TRBV28 combines with J gene TRBJ1-1; 7 positions agree with TRBD1. The CDR3 covers 15 residues. Germline V gives CDR1 MDHEN, CDR2 SYDVKM. Losses at the gene ends were 5 bases for V and 4 bases for J; bases not matched to a gene: 10. The CDR3 DNA reads as TGTGCCAGCAGTGCCCTTGAGGGGGCGACCACTGAAGCTTTCTTT. It translates to CASSALEGATTEAFF. The full variable domain, completed using reference TRBV28 and TRBJ1-1, is DVKVTQSSRYLVKRTGEKVFLECVQDMDHENMFWYRQDPGLGLRLIYFSYDVKMKEKGDIPEGYSVSREKKERFSLILESASTNQTSMYLCASSALEGATTEAFFGQGTRLTVV.

The rearrangement links TRBV7-3 to TRBJ2-5; possibly TRBD2 for D (6 bases). CDR1 is SGHTA and CDR2 is FQGTGA in the germline V gene. V lost 5 bases and J lost 5, with 12 bases in between. The CDR3 totals 13 residues. CDR3 sequence reads: CASSRTRGETQYF. The CDR3 DNA reads as TGTGCCAGCAGCCGGACCCGGGGGGAGACCCAGTACTTC.

This chain connects TRBV5-1 to TRBJ2-5; TRBD2 agrees at 14 bases. Germline V gene sequence: CDR1 SGHRS, CDR2 YFSETQ. V shed 4 bases, J shed 4 bases, and the junction held 3 bases outside the gene matches. The CDR3 has 15 residues. CDR3 in DNA: TGCGCCAGCAGCCCCGGACTAGCGGGAGGAGAGACCCAGTACTTC. It translates to CASSPGLAGGETQYF.

The V and J genes are TRBV12-5 and TRBJ2-3, with D maybe TRBD1 (6 bases). CDR3 size: 13 residues. CDR1 and CDR2 (germline): LGHNT, FRNRAP. V was pared by 2 bases and J by 3 bases, with 6 bases between. The CDR3 sequence is CASGLTGTDTQYF. CDR3 DNA: TGTGCTAGTGGTTTGACAGGGACAGATACGCAGTATTTT.

This clonotype showed up just once. This chain connects TRBV25-1 to TRBJ2-1; 8 positions match TRBD1. The V gene's germline CDR1 is MGHDK and CDR2 SYGVNS. V gave up 5 bases and J gave up 6 bases; unmatched junction bases: 6. The CDR3 contains 14 residues. The CDR3 reads CASSHPTGANEQFF. As DNA, the CDR3 is TGTGCCAGCAGTCACCCGACAGGGGCCAATGAGCAGTTCTTC.

This sequence joins TRBV12-3 or TRBV12-4 and TRBJ1-1; no reliable D call. V was pared by 1 base and J by 2 bases, with 5 bases between. The CDR3 is 13 residues long. CDR3 in DNA: TGTGCCAGCAGTTTAGGGGGAAACACTGAAGCTTTCTTT. Protein sequence: CASSLGGNTEAFF.

The chain joins TRBV4-1 to TRBJ1-5, with D unclear. V shed 4 bases and J shed 4 bases, with 14 bases lying between them. The germline CDR1 and CDR2 sequences are MGHRA and YSYEKL. The CDR3 has 15 amino acids. CDR3 sequence reads: CASSPYILGNQPQHF. As DNA, the CDR3 is TGCGCCAGCAGCCCGTACATACTGGGGAATCAGCCCCAGCATTTT.

V and J are TRBV3-1 and TRBJ2-5; D remains ambiguous. The CDR3 has 11 amino acids. The ends were cut back, 7 bases at V and 1 base at J, with 4 bases in the middle. Germline CDR1 is LGHDT and CDR2 is YNNKEL (reference sequence). CDR3 sequence: CASTLQETQYF. The CDR3 bases are TGTGCCAGCACCCTCCAAGAGACCCAGTACTTC.

This clonotype has only one observation. The rearrangement links TRBV6-2 or TRBV6-3 to TRBJ2-3; D not certain. The germline gives CDR1 MNHEY, CDR2 SVGEGT. V lost 5 bases and J lost 2, with 14 bases in between. The CDR3 totals 15 residues. The CDR3 DNA sequence: TGTGCCAGCAGTCCCGGGCCGCACTACACAGATACGCAGTATTTT. Its protein product is CASSPGPHYTDTQYF.

This rearrangement joins TRBV2 to TRBJ2-3; D remains unclear. This CDR3 spans 14 amino acids. Germline-derived CDR1 and CDR2 are SNHLY and FYNNEI. V was cut by 3 bases and J by 5 bases, with 12 bases left in between. In DNA, the CDR3 is TGTGCCAGCAGTGATTTGCTCCGAGGAGATACGCAGTATTTT. Protein product: CASSDLLRGDTQYF.

This chain uses TRBV20-1 with TRBJ1-5; D gene uncertain. Germline V gives CDR1 DFQATT, CDR2 SNEGSKA (reference sequence). Trimming took 0 bases from V and 8 from J, leaving 8 bases between them. This CDR3 is built from 12 residues. In DNA, the CDR3 is TGCAGTGCTAGAGAAGGAGGTAAGCCCCAGCATTTT. The encoded protein is CSAREGGKPQHF.